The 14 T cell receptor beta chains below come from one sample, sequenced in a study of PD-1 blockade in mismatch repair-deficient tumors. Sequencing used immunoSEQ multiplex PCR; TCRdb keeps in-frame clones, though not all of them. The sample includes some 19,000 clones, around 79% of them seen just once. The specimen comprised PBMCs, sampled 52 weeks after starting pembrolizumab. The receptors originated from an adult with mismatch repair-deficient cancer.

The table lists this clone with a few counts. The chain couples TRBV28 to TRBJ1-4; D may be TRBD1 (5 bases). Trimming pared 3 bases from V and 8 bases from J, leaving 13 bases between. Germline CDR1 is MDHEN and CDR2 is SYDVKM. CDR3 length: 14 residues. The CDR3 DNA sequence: TGTGCCAGCAGTTTGGGTCAGGGAGGGGAAAAACTGTTTTTT. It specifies CASSLGQGGEKLFF.

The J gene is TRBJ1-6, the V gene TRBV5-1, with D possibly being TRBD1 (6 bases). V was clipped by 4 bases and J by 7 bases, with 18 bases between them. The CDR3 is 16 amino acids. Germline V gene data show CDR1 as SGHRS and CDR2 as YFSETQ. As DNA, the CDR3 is TGCGCCAGCAGCCCATCGGGGGGGGCTTGGAATTCACCCCTCCACTTT. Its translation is CASSPSGGAWNSPLHF. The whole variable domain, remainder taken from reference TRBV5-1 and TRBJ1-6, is KAGVTQTPRYLIKTRGQQVTLSCSPISGHRSVSWYQQTPGQGLQFLFEYFSETQRNKGNFPGRFSGRQFSNSRSEMNVSTLELGDSALYLCASSPSGGAWNSPLHFGNGTRLTVT.

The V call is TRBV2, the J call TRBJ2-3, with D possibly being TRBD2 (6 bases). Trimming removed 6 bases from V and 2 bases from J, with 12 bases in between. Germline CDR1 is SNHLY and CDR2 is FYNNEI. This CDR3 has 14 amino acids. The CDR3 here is CASRVGGDTDTQYF. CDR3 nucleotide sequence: TGTGCCAGCAGGGTGGGGGGTGACACAGATACGCAGTATTTT.

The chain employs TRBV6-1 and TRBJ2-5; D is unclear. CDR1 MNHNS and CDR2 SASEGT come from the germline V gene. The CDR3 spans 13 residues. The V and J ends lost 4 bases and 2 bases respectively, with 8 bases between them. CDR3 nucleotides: TGTGCCAGCAGTGCCGTCCCTCAAGAGACCCAGTACTTC. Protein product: CASSAVPQETQYF.

The CDR3 spells CATSRTHSFEQFF. For the CDR3, the DNA is TGTGCCACCAGCAGAACACACAGCTTTGAGCAGTTCTTC. The genes are TRBV15 and TRBJ2-1, with unresolved D. Trimming left V 2 bases short and J 9 bases short, with 11 bases between. The germline CDR1 and CDR2 sequences are LNHNV and YYDKDF (reference sequence). This CDR3 has 13 amino acids.

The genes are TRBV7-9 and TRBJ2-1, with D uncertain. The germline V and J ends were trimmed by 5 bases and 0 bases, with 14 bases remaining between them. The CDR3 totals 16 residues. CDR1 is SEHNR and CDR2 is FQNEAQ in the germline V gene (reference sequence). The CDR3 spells CASSHYYLPSYNEQFF. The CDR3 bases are TGTGCCAGCAGCCATTACTACCTCCCCTCCTACAATGAGCAGTTCTTC. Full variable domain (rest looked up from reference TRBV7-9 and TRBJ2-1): DTGVSQNPRHKITKRGQNVTFRCDPISEHNRLYWYRQTLGQGPEFLTYFQNEAQLEKSRLLSDRFSAERPKGSFSTLEIQRTEQGDSAMYLCASSHYYLPSYNEQFFGPGTRLTVL.

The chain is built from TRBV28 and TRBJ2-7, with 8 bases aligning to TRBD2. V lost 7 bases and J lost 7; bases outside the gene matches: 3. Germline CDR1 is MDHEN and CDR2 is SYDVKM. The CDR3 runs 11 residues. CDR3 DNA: TGTGCCAGCAAAATAGCGGGGGAGCAGTACTTC. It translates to CASKIAGEQYF.

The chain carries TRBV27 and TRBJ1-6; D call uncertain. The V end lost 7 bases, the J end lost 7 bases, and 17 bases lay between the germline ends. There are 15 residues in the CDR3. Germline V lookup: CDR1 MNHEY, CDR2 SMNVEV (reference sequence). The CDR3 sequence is CASNPREGQNSPLHF. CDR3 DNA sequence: TGTGCCAGCAACCCTCGGGAAGGGCAAAATTCACCCCTCCACTTT.

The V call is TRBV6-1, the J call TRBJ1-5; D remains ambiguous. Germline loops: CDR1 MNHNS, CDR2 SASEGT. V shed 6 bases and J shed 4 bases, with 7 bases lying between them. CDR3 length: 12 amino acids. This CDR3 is CASRAPNQPQHF. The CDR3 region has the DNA TGTGCCAGCAGAGCTCCGAATCAGCCCCAGCATTTT.

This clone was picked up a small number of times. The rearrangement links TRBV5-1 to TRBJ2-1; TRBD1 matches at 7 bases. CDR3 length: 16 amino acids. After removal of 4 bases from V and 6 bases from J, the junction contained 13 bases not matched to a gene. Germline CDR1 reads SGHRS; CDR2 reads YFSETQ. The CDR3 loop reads CASSTYRGPPINEQFF. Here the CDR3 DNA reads TGCGCCAGCAGCACCTACAGGGGCCCCCCCATCAATGAGCAGTTCTTC.

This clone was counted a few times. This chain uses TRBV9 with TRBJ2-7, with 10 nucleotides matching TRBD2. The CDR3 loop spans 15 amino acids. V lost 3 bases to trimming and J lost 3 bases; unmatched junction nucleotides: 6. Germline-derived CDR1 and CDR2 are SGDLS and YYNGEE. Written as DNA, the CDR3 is TGTGCCAGCAGCGCGGCTAGCGGGGGATACTACGAGCAGTACTTC. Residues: CASSAASGGYYEQYF.

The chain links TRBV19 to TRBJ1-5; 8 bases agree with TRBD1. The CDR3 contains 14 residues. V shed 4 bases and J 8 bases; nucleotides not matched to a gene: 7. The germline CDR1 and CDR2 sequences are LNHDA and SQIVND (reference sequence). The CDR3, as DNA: TGTGCCAGTAGTACTTCACAGGGGGTGAAGCCCCAGCATTTT. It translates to CASSTSQGVKPQHF.

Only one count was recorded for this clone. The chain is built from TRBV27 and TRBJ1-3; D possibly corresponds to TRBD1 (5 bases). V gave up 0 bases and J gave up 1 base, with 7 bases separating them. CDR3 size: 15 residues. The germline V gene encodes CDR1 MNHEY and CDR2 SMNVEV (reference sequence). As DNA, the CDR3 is TGTGCCAGCAGTTTATCGGGGGGTTCTGGAAACACCATATATTTT. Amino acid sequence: CASSLSGGSGNTIYF.

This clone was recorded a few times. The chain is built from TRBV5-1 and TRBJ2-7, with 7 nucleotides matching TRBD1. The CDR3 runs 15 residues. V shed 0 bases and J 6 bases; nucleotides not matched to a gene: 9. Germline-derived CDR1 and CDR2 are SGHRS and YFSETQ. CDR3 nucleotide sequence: TGCGCCAGCAGCTTGGGAAGTCAGGGGGTCGGCGAGCAGTACTTC. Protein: CASSLGSQGVGEQYF.